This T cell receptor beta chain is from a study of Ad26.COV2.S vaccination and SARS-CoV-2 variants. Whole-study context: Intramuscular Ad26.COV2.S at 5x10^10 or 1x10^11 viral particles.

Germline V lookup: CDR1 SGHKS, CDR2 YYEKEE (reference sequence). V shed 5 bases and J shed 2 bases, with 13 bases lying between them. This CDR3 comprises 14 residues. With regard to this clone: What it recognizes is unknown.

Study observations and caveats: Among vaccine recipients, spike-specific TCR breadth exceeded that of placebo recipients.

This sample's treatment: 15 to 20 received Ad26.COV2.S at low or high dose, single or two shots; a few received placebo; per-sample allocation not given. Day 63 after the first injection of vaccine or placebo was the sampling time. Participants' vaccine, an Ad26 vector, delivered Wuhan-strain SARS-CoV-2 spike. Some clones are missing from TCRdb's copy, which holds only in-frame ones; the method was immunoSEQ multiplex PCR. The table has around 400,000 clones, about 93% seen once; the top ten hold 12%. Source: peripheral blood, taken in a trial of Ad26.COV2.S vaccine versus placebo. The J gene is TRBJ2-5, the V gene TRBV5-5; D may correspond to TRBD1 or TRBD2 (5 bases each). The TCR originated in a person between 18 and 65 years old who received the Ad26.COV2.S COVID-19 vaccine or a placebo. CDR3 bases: TGTGCCAGCAGGCAACCGGGGCGGCAAGAGACCCAGTACTTC. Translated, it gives CASRQPGRQETQYF.